Each of the 4 T cell receptor beta chains below was sequenced from the same sample in a study of blood T cell repertoires in COVID-19. The method was immunoSEQ multiplex PCR; TCRdb's version includes in-frame clones alone and lacks a portion of them. The sample comprises some 180,000 clones, around 81% of which are singletons, and approximately 11% rests with the top ten. Material for sequencing was peripheral blood. All receptors derive from an older man with active or convalescent COVID-19.

Ten or more counts support this clone. The chain carries TRBV30 and TRBJ1-2; unclear D gene. The CDR3 is 12 amino acids. V lost 2 bases and J lost 7, with 11 bases in between. Germline assignment: CDR1 GTSNPN and CDR2 SVGIG (reference sequence). CDR3 residues: CAWSLDTGGYTF. CDR3 coding DNA: TGTGCCTGGAGTCTCGACACCGGTGGCTACACCTTC.

The V and J genes are TRBV7-2 and TRBJ2-1; D gene ambiguous. The V and J ends lost 5 bases and 8 bases respectively, with 10 bases between them. Germline V gene data show CDR1 as SGHTA and CDR2 as FQGNSA. This CDR3 region has 12 residues. CDR3 coding DNA: TGTGCCAGCAGCGGCCCCGGGTATGAGCAGTTCTTC. It translates to CASSGPGYEQFF.

The chain links TRBV7-8 to TRBJ1-2; the D is unclear. Per the germline V gene, CDR1 is SGHVS and CDR2 is FQNEAQ. Trimming pared 3 bases from V and 1 base from J, leaving 6 bases between. The CDR3 sequence is 13 residues long. The CDR3 spells CASSFDNNYGYTF. CDR3 sequence (DNA): TGTGCCAGCAGCTTTGACAATAACTATGGCTACACCTTC.

The CDR3, as DNA: TGTGCCAGCAGCCCTACAGGAAACATTCAGTACTTC. This sequence encodes CASSPTGNIQYF. V and J are TRBV7-8 and TRBJ2-4, with D maybe TRBD1 (5 bases). Germline loops: CDR1 SGHVS, CDR2 FQNEAQ. The CDR3 is 12 residues long. V lost 5 bases and J lost 6, with 8 bases in between.